These 10 T cell receptor beta chains share one sample of origin, sequenced in a study of blood T cell repertoires in COVID-19. Profiling relied on immunoSEQ multiplex PCR, and the TCRdb table lists in-frame clones only, not all of them. The sample holds around 26,000 clones, around 82% seen once. The sequencing input was peripheral blood. The receptors were gathered from a human donor in a cohort sampled during active COVID-19.

This rearrangement joins TRBV10-3 to TRBJ1-2; 7 positions match TRBD1. Germline CDR1 ENHRY, CDR2 SYGVKD. The CDR3 is 12 residues long. J was trimmed by 7 bases and V by 4 bases; bases with no gene match: 3. The CDR3 DNA follows: TGTGCCATCAGTGCCAGGGACAGTGGCTACACCTTC. Amino acids: CAISARDSGYTF.

The rearrangement uses TRBV7-2 and TRBJ2-7; 8 bases line up with TRBD2. V shed 1 base, J shed 3 bases, and the junction held 5 bases outside the gene matches. CDR1 is SGHTA and CDR2 is FQGNSA in the germline V gene. CDR3 length: 15 amino acids. CDR3 sequence (DNA): TGTGCCAGCAGCTTAGGCCCGGGAGGGGTCTACGAGCAGTACTTC. Protein sequence: CASSLGPGGVYEQYF.

This chain joins TRBV7-2 and TRBJ2-2, with TRBD1 as a possible D gene (6 bases). The germline gives CDR1 SGHTA, CDR2 FQGNSA. V was shortened by 5 bases and J by 2 bases, with 15 bases between the two germline ends. This CDR3 has 16 residues. The CDR3 DNA follows: TGTGCCAGCAGCCCCCAGTCCGGGACAAACACCGGGGAGCTGTTTTTT. Encoded protein: CASSPQSGTNTGELFF.

The chain couples TRBV28 to TRBJ1-1, with unresolved D. Germline values: CDR1 MDHEN, CDR2 SYDVKM. V was clipped by 2 bases and J by 3 bases, with 13 bases between them. CDR3 length equals 15 residues. The CDR3 region has the DNA TGTGCCAGCAGTTTACCAGGTATCTGGGACACTGAAGCTTTCTTT. Its protein product is CASSLPGIWDTEAFF.

This chain connects TRBV5-6 to TRBJ2-7; D is ambiguous. The V gene's germline CDR1 is SGHDT and CDR2 YYEEEE. The CDR3 has 13 amino acids. The V and J ends lost 1 base and 0 bases respectively, with 5 bases between them. CDR3 residues: CASSLWASYEQYF. Here the CDR3 DNA reads TGTGCCAGCAGCTTGTGGGCCTCCTACGAGCAGTACTTC. The entire variable domain, with the rest obtained from reference TRBV5-6 and TRBJ2-7, is as follows: DAGVTQSPTHLIKTRGQQVTLRCSPKSGHDTVSWYQQALGQGPQFIFQYYEEEERQRGNFPDRFSGHQFPNYSSELNVNALLLGDSALYLCASSLWASYEQYFGPGTRLTVT.

The chain has TRBV2 and TRBJ2-3, with 8 bases matching TRBD2. This CDR3 comprises 18 residues. Germline V gene data show CDR1 as SNHLY and CDR2 as FYNNEI. The V segment lost 7 bases and the J segment 2 bases; nucleotides outside the gene matches: 17. The CDR3, as DNA: TGTGCCAGCACCCGGCGGGGCCCCGAACTAGCGGTCACAGATACGCAGTATTTT. This sequence encodes CASTRRGPELAVTDTQYF.

This clone appeared once. The chain has TRBV6-6 and TRBJ2-1; 8 nucleotides align to TRBD1. Germline V gives CDR1 MNHNY, CDR2 SVGAGI (reference sequence). The CDR3 runs 14 residues. V trimming: 8 bases; J trimming: 8 bases; junction bases outside the gene matches: 11. The CDR3 here is CASLRDRRTYEQFF. The CDR3 region has the DNA TGTGCCAGCCTCCGGGACAGGAGAACCTATGAGCAGTTCTTC.

This clone was recorded only once. The J gene is TRBJ2-5, the V gene TRBV20-1, with D perhaps matching TRBD1 (5 bases). Per the germline V gene, CDR1 is DFQATT and CDR2 is SNEGSKA (reference sequence). Trimming shortened V by 3 bases and J by 5 bases, and 13 bases separated the two germline ends. This CDR3 spans 13 amino acids. CDR3 nucleotide sequence: TGCAGTGCTAGTAGGGCAGGGTTGGAGACCCAGTACTTC. Its translation is CSASRAGLETQYF.

V and J are TRBV5-1 and TRBJ2-3; the D gene is possibly TRBD2 (7 bases). Between the trimmed V and J ends, which lost 7 bases and 9 bases, there was a span of 24 bases. Germline lookup yields CDR1 SGHRS and CDR2 YFSETQ. The CDR3 consists of 15 residues. The CDR3 DNA sequence: TGCGCCAGCCATAGGGGGGTTGCGGGAGAGGACACGCAGTATTTT. Translating it yields CASHRGVAGEDTQYF. Supplemented by reference TRBV5-1 and TRBJ2-3, the full variable domain reads KAGVTQTPRYLIKTRGQQVTLSCSPISGHRSVSWYQQTPGQGLQFLFEYFSETQRNKGNFPGRFSGRQFSNSRSEMNVSTLELGDSALYLCASHRGVAGEDTQYFGPGTRLTVL.

This rearrangement joins TRBV27 to TRBJ2-5; 14 bases line up with TRBD2. CDR1 and CDR2 (germline): MNHEY, SMNVEV (reference sequence). The CDR3 length is 17 residues. V shed 3 bases, J shed 5 bases, and the junction held 8 bases outside the gene matches. CDR3 sequence reads: CASSFSPRLAGGETQYF. CDR3 nucleotides: TGTGCCAGCAGTTTCTCTCCCCGACTAGCGGGAGGGGAGACCCAGTACTTC.